Shown below are 17 T cell receptor beta chains from a single sample sequenced in a study of shared clonotypes between healthy human individuals. Sequencing was performed with immunoSEQ multiplex PCR; in TCRdb, only in-frame clones are kept and a portion is missing. This table has just under 350,000 clones, more than 60% appearing once. Input material: memory CD4+ T cells sorted from blood. The subset denotes: CD45RA-negative fraction. The origin of the receptors is a man aged 25 to 40 in good health.

This clone has only one observation. The chain employs TRBV15 and TRBJ2-2, with D uncertain. The CDR3 runs to 13 residues. Per germline, CDR1 LNHNV and CDR2 YYDKDF (reference sequence). V dropped 0 bases and J dropped 7 bases, with 6 bases sitting between them. The DNA of the CDR3 is TGTGCCACCAGCAGAGAACTGATCGGGGAGCTGTTTTTT. Translating gives CATSRELIGELFF.

V gene TRBV28 combines with J gene TRBJ2-2; 7 nucleotides line up with TRBD2. J was trimmed by 3 bases and V by 4 bases; bases with no gene match: 8. This CDR3 comprises 16 residues. CDR1 and CDR2 from the germline V gene are MDHEN and SYDVKM. The DNA of the CDR3 is TGTGCCAGCAGTTCCCCAGGGAGGGCATACACCGGGGAGCTGTTTTTT. Its translation is CASSSPGRAYTGELFF. The whole variable domain, filled in from reference TRBV28 and TRBJ2-2, reads DVKVTQSSRYLVKRTGEKVFLECVQDMDHENMFWYRQDPGLGLRLIYFSYDVKMKEKGDIPEGYSVSREKKERFSLILESASTNQTSMYLCASSSPGRAYTGELFFGEGSRLTVL.

The gene calls are TRBV11-2 and TRBJ1-3, with D maybe TRBD1 (6 bases). V dropped 7 bases and J dropped 0 bases, with 10 bases sitting between them. The CDR3 sequence is 14 residues long. CDR1 is SGHAT, CDR2 FQNNGV, per germline. The CDR3 DNA is TGTGCCAGCACCACAGGGAACTCTGGAAACACCATATATTTT. Protein: CASTTGNSGNTIYF.

V gene TRBV27 combines with J gene TRBJ1-1, with D tentatively TRBD1 (5 bases). With 7 bases removed from V and 4 bases from J, the gap between germline ends came to 19 bases. The CDR3 length is 15 residues. The germline gives CDR1 MNHEY, CDR2 SMNVEV (reference sequence). The CDR3 region is CASNGRGWSSTEAFF. The CDR3 region has the DNA TGTGCCAGCAATGGGAGGGGCTGGTCGAGCACTGAAGCTTTCTTT.

The chain links TRBV7-5 to TRBJ1-5. TRBV7-5 is deemed a pseudogene. CDR3 length equals 13 residues. The chain's CDR3 is CARSSYQYRWWHF. CDR3 coding DNA: TGTGCCAGAAGCTCGTACCAATACCGGTGGTGGCATTTT.

The chain recombines TRBV5-1 with TRBJ1-4; 7 bases are a match to TRBD1. The CDR3 is made up of 16 amino acids. V was clipped by 5 bases and J by 3 bases; unmatched bases: 10. CDR1 and CDR2 (germline): SGHRS, YFSETQ. CDR3 region: CASSFNRGRANEKLFF. The CDR3 nucleotides read TGCGCCAGCAGTTTTAACAGGGGCAGGGCTAATGAAAAACTGTTTTTT.

The chain has TRBV19 and TRBJ1-5; no firm D call. The CDR3 is 14 amino acids. V gave up 7 bases and J gave up 10 bases, with 20 bases separating them. Looked up from germline, CDR1 is LNHDA and CDR2 is SQIVND (reference sequence). CDR3 residues: CASTPSRVPGPQHF. Written as DNA, the CDR3 is TGTGCCAGTACTCCCTCCCGGGTCCCGGGTCCCCAGCATTTT.

This clone was observed a few times. The gene calls are TRBV21-1 and TRBJ1-1; the tabulated D call, TRBD1, remains unverified against the DNA. TRBV21-1 is annotated as a pseudogene. This CDR3 spans 19 amino acids. As DNA, the CDR3 is TGTGCCAGCAGCAAAGTTGGCTGCCGGGACAGGGCGGGATACACTGAAGCTTTCTTT. It is translated as CASSKVGCRDRAGYTEAFF.

This chain joins TRBV30 and TRBJ2-7, with 10 bases lining up with TRBD2. After removal of 3 bases from V and 4 bases from J, the junction contained 12 bases not matched to a gene. This CDR3 has 16 amino acids. CDR1 GTSNPN and CDR2 SVGIG come from the germline V gene (reference sequence). CDR3 nucleotides: TGTGCCTGGAGGGGGCTAGCGGGAGCCGTTGCGTACGAGCAGTACTTC. Protein sequence: CAWRGLAGAVAYEQYF. Using reference TRBV30 and TRBJ2-7 for the parts outside the CDR3, the full variable domain is SQTIHQWPATLVQPVGSPLSLECTVEGTSNPNLYWYRQAAGRGLQLLFYSVGIGQISSEVPQNLSASRPQDRQFILSSKKLLLSDSGFYLCAWRGLAGAVAYEQYFGPGTRLTVT.

The rearrangement uses TRBV13 and TRBJ2-2; unclear D gene. The CDR3 sequence is 15 residues long. V was cut by 6 bases and J by 0 bases, with 11 bases left in between. Germline values: CDR1 PRHDT, CDR2 FYEKMQ (reference sequence). The CDR3 is CASRRSVANTGELFF. The DNA for the CDR3 is TGTGCCAGCAGGCGGTCGGTCGCGAACACCGGGGAGCTGTTTTTT.

This clone turned up a few times. This chain links TRBV5-6 with TRBJ2-7, with 8 bases aligning to TRBD2. The CDR3 is 16 residues long. J lost 2 bases, V lost 3 bases, and 10 bases had no gene match. CDR1 SGHDT and CDR2 YYEEEE come from the germline V gene. The CDR3 region is CASSSLSTSAAYEQYF. The CDR3 DNA sequence: TGTGCCAGCAGCTCACTCTCGACTAGCGCAGCCTACGAGCAGTACTTC.

The rearrangement links TRBV7-2 to TRBJ2-1; D remains ambiguous. Trimming pared 0 bases from V and 6 bases from J, leaving 9 bases between. Germline V gene lookup returns CDR1 SGHTA and CDR2 FQGNSA. The CDR3 has 14 amino acids. Here the CDR3 reads CASSLALEANEQFF. In DNA form, the CDR3 reads TGTGCCAGCAGCTTAGCTCTTGAGGCCAATGAGCAGTTCTTC.

The gene calls are TRBV7-6 and TRBJ2-5, with D tentatively TRBD1 (5 bases). The CDR3 extends over 14 amino acids. V lost 5 bases to trimming and J lost 4 bases, with 14 bases between them. Germline V gene data show CDR1 as SGHVS and CDR2 as FNYEAQ. The CDR3 loop reads CASSATAAGETQYF. The CDR3 region has the DNA TGTGCCAGCAGCGCGACAGCCGCCGGAGAGACCCAGTACTTC.

The chain couples TRBV6-5 to TRBJ2-1, with 11 bases aligning to TRBD2. There are 14 residues in the CDR3. Germline V lookup: CDR1 MNHEY, CDR2 SVGAGI. Trimming took 4 bases from V and 7 from J; bases not matched to a gene: 3. The CDR3 region has the DNA TGTGCCAGCAGTTCGACTAGCGGGATTAATGAGCAGTTCTTC. This encodes CASSSTSGINEQFF.

The chain recombines TRBV7-3 with TRBJ2-2; 7 bases map to TRBD2. CDR1 is SGHTA, CDR2 FQGTGA, per germline. With V trimmed by 5 bases and J by 1 base, 7 bases remained unmatched. This CDR3 region has 16 residues. CDR3 sequence reads: CASSPVASGNTGELFF. For the CDR3, the DNA is TGTGCCAGCAGCCCCGTAGCTAGCGGGAACACCGGGGAGCTGTTTTTT.

Remarks on this clone: This likely reflects a read error, since a far larger clone is one base away. The identical CDR3 is also encoded by other nucleotide sequences in the sample. The rearrangement links TRBV11-2 to TRBJ2-5; 7 bases map to TRBD2. The CDR3 is 19 residues long. Germline assignment: CDR1 SGHAT and CDR2 FQNNGV. Trimming removed 5 bases from V and 1 base from J; junction bases left unmatched: 19. DNA of the CDR3: TGTGCCAGCAGCCGGTATAGTGGGAGGGCCCCGTTGGGCCAAGAGACCCAGTACTTC. It encodes CASSRYSGRAPLGQETQYF.

The chain links TRBV6-5 to TRBJ1-3; the D is unclear. With 6 bases removed from V and 4 bases from J, the gap between germline ends came to 7 bases. This CDR3 is 12 amino acids long. Germline V CDR1 and CDR2: MNHEY, SVGAGI. The CDR3 loop reads CASRSQGNTIYF. DNA for the CDR3: TGTGCCAGCAGGTCCCAAGGAAACACCATATATTTT.